This TCR beta chain is from a study of OX40 agonist ivuxolimab in advanced cancers. V was shortened by 0 bases and J by 3 bases, with 8 bases between the two germline ends. The CDR3 has 15 residues. The germline CDR1 and CDR2 sequences are SGHNT and YENEEA. TCRdb keeps only in-frame clones here, not all; method: immunoSEQ multiplex PCR. The table shows about 67,000 clones, with 70% to 90% occurring only once. The receptor was isolated from an adult with an advanced solid tumor such as melanoma, head and neck, liver or kidney cancer. The specimen comprised CD4+ or CD8+ T cells sorted from blood, sampled in a trial of the OX40 agonist ivuxolimab. The genes are TRBV11-3 and TRBJ2-2; TRBD2 might be the D (7 bases). The chain's CDR3 is CASSLEGGHTGELFF. The CDR3 bases are TGTGCCAGCAGCTTAGAGGGGGGGCACACCGGGGAGCTGTTTTTT.